The present TCR beta chain was sequenced within a study of cytomegalovirus exposure and HLA in healthy donors. This clone turned up a few times. Both 60 Vbeta primers and 13 Jbeta primers went into the PCR. Profiled with immunoSEQ multiplex PCR; TCRdb holds only in-frame clones, not every one. This repertoire shows about 140,000 clones, roughly 75% found once; its top ten account for 2.2%. This TCR was recovered from a man in his thirties or forties in good health and CMV-seronegative. Sequenced material: PBMCs.

Here the CDR3 DNA reads TGTGCCAGCCCCGGCGGGCAGGGGCGAGCTTTCTTT. Translation gives CASPGGQGRAFF. This sequence joins TRBV19 and TRBJ1-1; perhaps TRBD1 as D (6 bases). V was trimmed by 9 bases and J by 10 bases, leaving 18 bases between them. Germline V CDR1 and CDR2: LNHDA, SQIVND (reference sequence). The CDR3 length is 12 residues.